This paragraph covers one T cell receptor beta chain sequence. This receptor's antigen is unknown. Base qualities were left out, and no much larger clone turns up one base away. The cohort consisted of fewer than 700 healthy bone marrow donors. At the time of sampling, all cohort members were nominally healthy, though unrecorded immune exposures were likely present. The donor was CMV seropositive and was included in the group of 289 seropositive cohort members. A peripheral blood sample was collected from each donor, and TCR beta sequencing was performed on peripheral blood mononuclear cells. The Qiagen DNeasy Blood Extraction Kit was used to extract genomic DNA from the blood cell samples. Library method: the immunoSEQ multiplex PCR assay. The multiplex PCR relied on a mix of 60 forward primers for TCR Vbeta segments and 13 reverse primers for TCR Jbeta segments. Amplification of the CDR3 region of rearranged TCR beta genes was performed with a multiplex PCR assay on genomic DNA. The amplified TCR beta libraries were sequenced on the Illumina HiSeq System as 87-base-pair reads. As for the authors' bioinformatics: In a later analysis, some 80 million unique TCR beta chains were counted across the 650 to 700 repertoires, and roughly 9.9 million of these chains were shared by at least two donors. To remove PCR and sequencing errors, raw reads were error-corrected and collapsed into unique sequences using a nearest-neighbor algorithm that merged closely related sequences. V, D and J gene segments were assigned by aligning CDR3 sequences to IMGT reference sequences. For a sequence to be retained, a match of at least six nucleotides was required to both a V gene segment and a J gene segment. Rearrangements were called productive when the CDR3 lacked stop codons and stayed in frame with V and J; all others were non-productive. CDR3 was defined by IMGT convention, running from the second conserved V-encoded cysteine to the conserved J-encoded phenylalanine. In an earlier analysis of 550 to 650 of the donors, sequences lacking an unambiguous match to a single V gene segment were excluded. An earlier analysis of 587 of the donors classified V segments as functional when productive rearrangements were above 56.7% and as segregating when the standard deviation between donors was above 5%. To diagnose cytomegalovirus status from the catalog of TCR beta chain sequences, a statistical classification framework was built. A later analysis assigned V and J genes by comparing TCR nucleotide sequences with IMGT/GENE-DB human TR gene sequences. In a later analysis, CDR3 sequences and most-parsimonious VDJ recombination scenarios were assigned using the TCRdist pipeline. In a later analysis, every TCR beta chain was defined by the combination of its CDR3 amino acid sequence and its V-gene family, and reads without a unique V-gene family were dropped. To address suspected cross-contamination and a sequencing artifact, a later analysis removed 450 to 700 highly shared, low-generation-probability nucleotide sequences. In a later analysis, a clonal expansion index for each public chain was calculated from normalized within-repertoire ranks of inferred template counts. In a later analysis, generation probabilities were computed with a VDJ recombination model fitted to out-of-frame rearrangements, and the resulting probabilities were checked against IGoR. A later analysis scored TCR-TCR, TCR-HLA and TCR-CMV co-occurrence with hypergeometric tests, applying a repertoire-size bias correction to TCR pairs. False discovery rates were estimated in a later analysis by permuting HLA or CMV assignments 20 times. In a later analysis, co-occurring TCRs were grouped using DBSCAN, with TCRdist sequence similarity added in when clustering inside HLA-allele-positive subsets. Repertoires with fewer than 30,000 or more than 120,000 public chains, plus five repertoires with anomalous nucleotide sharing, were excluded from co-occurrence clustering. This immuneACCESS table, as held by TCRdb, lists in-frame sequences with V and J called but not all clones. Of the missing ones, under half trace to an unresolved V gene in checked studies; the others have no known cause. For V, J and clone size, that table is used; D and trimming come from the DNA. The sample data list roughly 120,000 clones, and about three quarters of these were observed just once. The ten largest clones capture roughly an eighth of the sample.

This sample stems from a study of cytomegalovirus exposure and HLA in healthy donors (dated by TCRdb to the late 2010s). Turning to the overall study: According to an earlier analysis of 550 to 700 of the donors, about 179 million T cells yielded roughly 110 million unique TCR beta sequences and less than 300 Gb of sequence data. Roughly five DR-DQ haplotypes were treated as single units for association and clustering because of strong linkage in the cohort. In a later analysis, previously published TCR beta repertoires from 550 to 700 donors were re-analyzed and high-resolution HLA genotyping was added so that TCR occurrence patterns could be studied. Of the 398 genotyped donors, about 80% fell in the genetic ancestry cluster associated with self-reported Caucasian donors. To decide whether each TCR beta V gene segment behaved as functional or pseudogenic, an earlier analysis of some 540 of the donors relied on high-throughput TCR beta sequencing. Using immunosequencing, the study profiled T cell repertoires from about 620 subjects and related those repertoires to cytomegalovirus serostatus. Besides the first cohort of around 700 subjects, a separate validation cohort made up of around 120 different subjects was used. The later analysis used no new phenotypic data to find candidate immune exposures, relying instead on TCR beta sequences and their occurrence across donors. Donor age, sex, ethnicity and CMV serostatus were collected together with the repertoire data. Every repertoire in the discovery cohort had been generated on one and the same sequencing platform. An early release covering 500 to 750 HLA-typed donors comprised about 290 gigabases of sequencing data and tens of millions of unique TCR sequences. The number of typed donors differed by locus: roughly 620-630 for A, B, C, DRB1 and DQB1; 500 to 550 for DQA1; 606 for DPA1; and some 430 for DPB1. HLA typing included class I and class II loci at four-digit resolution. On average, roughly 240,000 unique TCR beta nucleotide sequences were sequenced per donor among some 430 genotyped donors of the cohort, with roughly 18% of those sequences being non-productive. To predict cytomegalovirus infection status, the study brought together high-throughput TCR immunosequencing, statistical association of individual TCRs with disease status, and machine learning. A later genetic analysis used genome-wide SNP genotypes for about three fifths of the 666 donors, treating that subset as a discovery cohort. The aim of the study was to test whether cataloging public T cell receptors could identify signatures of past pathogen exposure.

The germline ends are 22 bases apart after V is trimmed by 1 base and J by 0 bases. The CDR3 contains 19 residues, cysteine and phenylalanine counted. CDR3 DNA only is kept here, 57 bases in frame from base 1. Looking up the germline V gene (reference sequence) yields CDR1 SEHNR and CDR2 FQNEAQ. Summary of the overall study and its limitations: A further reported finding was that TCR beta sequences accurately predicted the HLA-A and HLA-B alleles for most subjects in the first cohort. According to a later analysis, parvovirus B19, influenza, CMV and Epstein-Barr virus appeared linked to several top co-occurrence clusters. Because counts were too low, seventeen rarely observed V segments, including chromosome 9 orphons, were left out of the earlier analysis of over 550 of the donors. The cohort was sequenced for TCR beta chains only, and without alpha or paired-chain data the features that could be detected were limited. In a later analysis, the rate of TCR association differed among HLA loci, with DRB1 alleles having the most associated TCRs and HLA-C alleles having the fewest. Linkage disequilibrium might explain the correlated functional status among segregating V segments, but an unknown experimental factor could not be excluded. Across donors, most TCR sequences were observed very rarely, whereas some public TCRs were present in many individuals. The classifier was reported to diagnose cytomegalovirus status with high specificity and sensitivity in both the original cohort and the validation cohort. In vitro tests confirmed that a few of the cytomegalovirus-associated TCR beta chains recognize cytomegalovirus antigens. A later genetic analysis associated a missense DCLRE1C variant with V-gene and J-gene trimming of TCR beta chains, and an independent cohort replicated the association. In a later analysis, 15,000 to 20,000 TCR beta sequences were associated with specific HLA alleles at a false discovery rate of 0.05. According to a later genetic analysis, donors in an Asian-associated ancestry cluster had fewer N-insertions in productive TCRs than the roughly 660-donor mean. A later analysis found that HLA-associated TCR beta chains were more clonally expanded and had lower generation probabilities than equally common non-associated chains. Sequencing depth was assumed to be roughly uniform across donors in the presence/absence analyses, though that assumption may not hold. Strong co-occurrence of HLA alleles, especially DR and DQ, made assigning TCR associations to individual alleles difficult. Because HLA typing was missing for some donors at each locus, association tests included only the typed subset. In an earlier analysis of roughly 500 of the donors, most TCR beta V segments appeared in productive rearrangements about 90% or about 30% of the time, broadly matching IMGT annotations. The study listed 170 or so TCR beta chains as associated with cytomegalovirus. CMV serostatus was the only immune exposure information available for the cohort. Some IMGT-functional V segments, including TRBV6-2 and TRBV6-3, could not be told apart with the 87-base-pair reads, so those segments were excluded. Most CMV-associated TCR beta chains appeared to be HLA-restricted in a later analysis, and the HLA associations seemed to be driven largely by CMV exposure. A cluster of highly shared sequence variants was judged likely to be a technical artifact of the sequencing pipeline. The authors suggested that the approach could potentially be generalized to other disease states and immunological phenotypes.

This chain is built from TRBV7-9 and TRBJ2-7; the D segment could be TRBD2, given 5 matching bases. The receptor was isolated from a woman aged 55-75 years in good health and CMV-seropositive. Sequenced: PBMCs. The CDR3 has the sequence CASSLGLLSASRGSYEQYF. The DNA is as follows: TGTGCCAGCAGCTTAGGTCTTCTTTCGGCCTCACGGGGCTCCTACGAGCAGTACTTC.